This T cell receptor (beta chain) originates from a study of OX40 agonist ivuxolimab in advanced cancers. Across the whole study: Patients undergoing dose escalation presented with hepatocellular carcinoma, melanoma, renal cell or head and neck cancer.

As regards this clone: Its antigen is not identified.

Trimming cost V 6 bases and J 6 bases, with 21 bases left between them. The germline V gene has CDR1 SGHRS and CDR2 YFSETQ. The CDR3 consists of 15 residues. The method was immunoSEQ multiplex PCR; TCRdb's version includes in-frame clones alone and lacks a portion of them. The profile shows around 80,000 clones, 89% of them singletons. Whole-study findings and limits: In a subset of nonresponders, normalized T-cell clonal expansion was also low.

This material consisted of CD4+ or CD8+ T cells sorted from blood, taken in a trial of the OX40 agonist ivuxolimab. The chain uses TRBV5-1 and TRBJ1-1; D unresolved. This clonotype was sampled from an adult with an advanced solid tumor such as melanoma, head and neck, liver or kidney cancer. The CDR3 reads CASTAAGSSNAEAFF. CDR3 DNA: TGCGCCAGCACGGCCGCCGGGTCATCTAACGCTGAAGCTTTCTTT.